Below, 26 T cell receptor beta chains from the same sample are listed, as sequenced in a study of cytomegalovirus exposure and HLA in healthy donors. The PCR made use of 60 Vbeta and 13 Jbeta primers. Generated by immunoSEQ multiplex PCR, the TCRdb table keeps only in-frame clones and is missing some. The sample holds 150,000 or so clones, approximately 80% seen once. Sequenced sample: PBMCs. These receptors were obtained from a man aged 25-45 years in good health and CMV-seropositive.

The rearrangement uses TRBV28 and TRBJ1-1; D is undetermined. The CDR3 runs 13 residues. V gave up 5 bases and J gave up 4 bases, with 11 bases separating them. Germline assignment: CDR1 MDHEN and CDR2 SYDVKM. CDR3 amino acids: CASSRSGGTEAFF. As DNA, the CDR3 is TGTGCCAGCAGTAGGAGTGGAGGCACTGAAGCTTTCTTT. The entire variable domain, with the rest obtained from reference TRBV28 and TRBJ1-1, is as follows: DVKVTQSSRYLVKRTGEKVFLECVQDMDHENMFWYRQDPGLGLRLIYFSYDVKMKEKGDIPEGYSVSREKKERFSLILESASTNQTSMYLCASSRSGGTEAFFGQGTRLTVV.

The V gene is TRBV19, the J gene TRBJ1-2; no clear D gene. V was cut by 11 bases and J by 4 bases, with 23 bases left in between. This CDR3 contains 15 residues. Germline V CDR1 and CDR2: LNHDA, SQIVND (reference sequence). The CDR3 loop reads CASSMAALFGYGYTF. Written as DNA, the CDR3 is TGTGCCTCATCAATGGCGGCACTCTTTGGCTATGGCTACACCTTC.

CDR3 sequence reads: CASSLRRVRGETQYF. The CDR3 nucleotides read TGCGCCAGCAGCTTGCGCAGGGTTCGCGGAGAGACCCAGTACTTC. This chain uses TRBV5-1 with TRBJ2-5; D is perhaps TRBD1 (5 bases). CDR1 SGHRS and CDR2 YFSETQ come from the germline V gene. The germline V and J ends were trimmed by 1 base and 4 bases, with 14 bases remaining between them. The CDR3 is made up of 15 amino acids.

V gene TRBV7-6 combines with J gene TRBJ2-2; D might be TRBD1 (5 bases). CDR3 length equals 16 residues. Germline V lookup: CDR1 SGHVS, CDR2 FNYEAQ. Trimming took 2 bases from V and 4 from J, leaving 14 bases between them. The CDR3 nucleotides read TGTGCCAGCAGCTTAAAGTCAGGGTGGGGCACCGGGGAGCTGTTTTTT. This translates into CASSLKSGWGTGELFF.

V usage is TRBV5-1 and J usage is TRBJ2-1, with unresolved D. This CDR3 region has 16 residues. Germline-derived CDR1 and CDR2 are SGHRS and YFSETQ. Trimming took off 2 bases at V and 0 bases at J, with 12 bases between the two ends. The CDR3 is CASSFSSRSSYNEQFF. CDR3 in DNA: TGCGCCAGCAGCTTCTCGAGTCGGAGCTCCTACAATGAGCAGTTCTTC.

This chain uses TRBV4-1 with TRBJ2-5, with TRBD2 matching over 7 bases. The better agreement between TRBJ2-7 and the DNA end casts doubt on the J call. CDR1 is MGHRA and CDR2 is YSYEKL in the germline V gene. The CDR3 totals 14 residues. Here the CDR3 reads CASSQVASGYEQYF. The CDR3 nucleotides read TGCGCCAGCAGCCAAGTGGCTAGCGGCTACGAGCAGTACTTC.

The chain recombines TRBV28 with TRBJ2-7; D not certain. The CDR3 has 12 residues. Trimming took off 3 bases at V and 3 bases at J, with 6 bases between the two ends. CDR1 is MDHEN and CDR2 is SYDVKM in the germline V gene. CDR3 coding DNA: TGTGCCAGCAGTTTCCCCCACTACGAGCAGTACTTC. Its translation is CASSFPHYEQYF.

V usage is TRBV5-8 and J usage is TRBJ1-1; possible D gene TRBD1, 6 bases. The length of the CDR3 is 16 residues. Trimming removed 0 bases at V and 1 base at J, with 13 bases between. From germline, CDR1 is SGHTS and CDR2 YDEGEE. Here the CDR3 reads CASSLGLQGWNTEAFF. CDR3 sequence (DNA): TGTGCCAGCAGCTTGGGACTCCAGGGGTGGAACACTGAAGCTTTCTTT.

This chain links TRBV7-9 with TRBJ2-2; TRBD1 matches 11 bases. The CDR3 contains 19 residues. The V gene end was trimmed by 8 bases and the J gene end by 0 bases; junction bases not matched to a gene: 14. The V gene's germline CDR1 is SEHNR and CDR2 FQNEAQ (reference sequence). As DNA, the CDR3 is TGTGCCAGCGCATCGTGGGGGACAGGGGGTACCACGAACACCGGGGAGCTGTTTTTT. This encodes CASASWGTGGTTNTGELFF.

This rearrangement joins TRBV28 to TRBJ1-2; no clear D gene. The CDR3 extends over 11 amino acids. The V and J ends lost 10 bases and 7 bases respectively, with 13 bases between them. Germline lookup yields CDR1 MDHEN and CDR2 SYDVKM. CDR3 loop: CAIRDNSGYTF. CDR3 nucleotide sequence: TGTGCCATCCGAGATAATAGTGGCTACACCTTC.

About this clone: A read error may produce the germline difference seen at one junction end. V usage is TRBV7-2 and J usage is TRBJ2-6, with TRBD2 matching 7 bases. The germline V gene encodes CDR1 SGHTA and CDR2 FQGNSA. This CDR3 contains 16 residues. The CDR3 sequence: CASSPRGGTGANGLTF. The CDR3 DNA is TGTGCCAGCAGCCCAAGGGGAGGGACTGGGGCCAACGGCCTGACTTTC.

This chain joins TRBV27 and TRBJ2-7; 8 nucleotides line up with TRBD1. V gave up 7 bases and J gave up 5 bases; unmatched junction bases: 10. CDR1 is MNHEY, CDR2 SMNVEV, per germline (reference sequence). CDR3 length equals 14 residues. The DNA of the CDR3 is TGTGCCAGCACCCCCGGGACAGGTTTTAACGAGCAGTACTTC. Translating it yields CASTPGTGFNEQYF.

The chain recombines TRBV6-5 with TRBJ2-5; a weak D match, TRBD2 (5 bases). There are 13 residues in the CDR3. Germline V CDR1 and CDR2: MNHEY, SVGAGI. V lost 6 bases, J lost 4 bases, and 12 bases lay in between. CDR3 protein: CASRGTSSETQYF. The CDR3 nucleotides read TGTGCCAGCAGAGGTACTAGTTCAGAGACCCAGTACTTC.

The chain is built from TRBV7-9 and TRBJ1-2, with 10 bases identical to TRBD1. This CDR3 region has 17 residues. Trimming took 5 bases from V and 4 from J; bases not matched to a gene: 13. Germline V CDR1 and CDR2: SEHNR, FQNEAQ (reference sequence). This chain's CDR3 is CASSQVGGTGASYGYTF. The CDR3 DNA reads TGTGCCAGCAGCCAGGTGGGCGGGACAGGGGCCTCCTATGGCTACACCTTC.

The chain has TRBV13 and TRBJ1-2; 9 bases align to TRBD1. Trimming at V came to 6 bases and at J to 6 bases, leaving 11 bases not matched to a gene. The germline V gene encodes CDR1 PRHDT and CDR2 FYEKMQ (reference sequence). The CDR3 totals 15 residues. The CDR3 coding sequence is TGTGCCAGCAGTTTTCCCGGGACAGGGCCGGATGGCTACACCTTC. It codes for CASSFPGTGPDGYTF. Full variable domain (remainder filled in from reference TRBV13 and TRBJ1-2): AAGVIQSPRHLIKEKRETATLKCYPIPRHDTVYWYQQGPGQDPQFLISFYEKMQSDKGSIPDRFSAQQFSDYHSELNMSSLELGDSALYFCASSFPGTGPDGYTFGSGTRLTVV.

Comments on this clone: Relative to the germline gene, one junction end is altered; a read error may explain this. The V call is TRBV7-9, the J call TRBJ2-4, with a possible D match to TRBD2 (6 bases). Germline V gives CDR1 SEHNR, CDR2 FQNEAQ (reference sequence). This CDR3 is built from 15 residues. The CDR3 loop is CASSRPEGTKNSQYF. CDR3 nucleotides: TGTGCCAGCAGCCGCCCGGAGGGAACCAAAAACAGTCAGTACTTC.

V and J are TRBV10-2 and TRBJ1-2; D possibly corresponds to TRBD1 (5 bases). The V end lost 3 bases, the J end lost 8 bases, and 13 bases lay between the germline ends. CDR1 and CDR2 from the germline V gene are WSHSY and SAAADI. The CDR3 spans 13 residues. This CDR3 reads CASSDSQGGGYTF. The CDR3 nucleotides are TGCGCCAGCAGTGATTCGCAGGGTGGGGGCTACACCTTC.

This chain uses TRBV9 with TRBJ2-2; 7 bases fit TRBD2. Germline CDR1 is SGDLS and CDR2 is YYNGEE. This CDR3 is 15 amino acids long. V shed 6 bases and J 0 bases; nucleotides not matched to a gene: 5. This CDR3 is CASTLAVTNTGELFF. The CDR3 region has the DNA TGTGCCAGCACCCTAGCGGTTACGAACACCGGGGAGCTGTTTTTT.

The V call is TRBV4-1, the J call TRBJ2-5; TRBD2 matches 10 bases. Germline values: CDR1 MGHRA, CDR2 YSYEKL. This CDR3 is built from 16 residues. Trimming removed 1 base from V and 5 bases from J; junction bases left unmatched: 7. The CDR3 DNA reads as TGCGCCAGCAGCCAAGGTCCAGCGGGAGGGACGGAGACCCAGTACTTC. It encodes CASSQGPAGGTETQYF.

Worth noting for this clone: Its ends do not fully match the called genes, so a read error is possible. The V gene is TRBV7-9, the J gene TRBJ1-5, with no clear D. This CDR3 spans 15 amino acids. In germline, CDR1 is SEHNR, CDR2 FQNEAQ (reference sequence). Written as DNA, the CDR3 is TGTTCCAGCAGCTTAGCCGGGGATCCCTGGCAGCCCCAGCATTTT. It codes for CSSSLAGDPWQPQHF.

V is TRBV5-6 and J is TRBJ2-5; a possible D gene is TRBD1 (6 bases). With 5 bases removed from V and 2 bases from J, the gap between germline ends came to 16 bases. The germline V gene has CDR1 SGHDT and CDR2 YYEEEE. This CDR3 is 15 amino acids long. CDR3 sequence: CASRSGHYPQETQYF. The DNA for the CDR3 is TGTGCCAGCAGGTCGGGACACTACCCACAAGAGACCCAGTACTTC.

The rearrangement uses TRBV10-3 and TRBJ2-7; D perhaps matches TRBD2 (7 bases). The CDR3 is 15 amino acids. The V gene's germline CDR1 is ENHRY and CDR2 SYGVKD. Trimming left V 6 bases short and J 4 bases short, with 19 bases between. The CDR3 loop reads CAIRGAAGTLYEQYF. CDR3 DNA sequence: TGTGCCATCAGGGGGGCAGCGGGGACCTTATACGAGCAGTACTTC.

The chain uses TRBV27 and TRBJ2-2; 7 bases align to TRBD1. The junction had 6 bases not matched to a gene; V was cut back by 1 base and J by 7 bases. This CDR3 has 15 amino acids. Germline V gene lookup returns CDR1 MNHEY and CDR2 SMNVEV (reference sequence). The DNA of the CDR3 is TGTGCCAGCAGTTTATTAAGGGGGCGCGGCGGGGAGCTGTTTTTT. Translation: CASSLLRGRGGELFF.

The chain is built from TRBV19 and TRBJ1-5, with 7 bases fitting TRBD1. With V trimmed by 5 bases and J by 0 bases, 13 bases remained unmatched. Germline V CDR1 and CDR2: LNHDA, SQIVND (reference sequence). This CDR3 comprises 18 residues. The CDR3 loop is CASSPRSGGPYSNQPQHF. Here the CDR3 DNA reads TGTGCCAGTAGTCCCCGGTCAGGGGGACCTTATAGCAATCAGCCCCAGCATTTT.

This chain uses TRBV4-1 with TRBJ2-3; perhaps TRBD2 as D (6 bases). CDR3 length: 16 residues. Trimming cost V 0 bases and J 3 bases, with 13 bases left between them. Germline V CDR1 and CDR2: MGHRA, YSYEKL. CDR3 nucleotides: TGCGCCAGCAGCCAAGATTCGACGGGGGAAACAGATACGCAGTATTTT. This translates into CASSQDSTGETDTQYF.

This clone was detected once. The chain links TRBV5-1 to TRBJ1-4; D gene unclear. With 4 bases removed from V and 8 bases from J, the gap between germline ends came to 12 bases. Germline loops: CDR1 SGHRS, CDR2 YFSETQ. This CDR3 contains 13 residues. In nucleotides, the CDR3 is TGCGCCAGCAGCAGGACTAAGGAGGAAAAACTGTTTTTT. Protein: CASSRTKEEKLFF.